The T cell receptor (beta chain) described here comes from a study of identical twins listed by TCRdb under 2016. With respect to the entire study: To test whether fetal clonotypes persist, this study deep-sequenced TCR alpha and beta repertoires from monozygotic twins, from unrelated adults of various ages, and from cord blood. Replicate twin experiments were performed at different times using different library preparation protocols to rule out contamination. Here is what the overall study found, with its caveats: Abundant cord blood beta clonotypes carried fewer insertions; young adult naive repertoires showed a weaker similar trend, while memory repertoires showed none. Because the same donors could not be followed over many years, the conclusions depended on cross-sectional statistical analysis. Compared with coincidental sharing between unrelated individuals, out-of-frame TCR alpha sequences shared between twins showed an excess of sequences with low generation probability. In monozygotic twins, out-of-frame TCR alpha sharing was systematically underestimated by recombination models, although the models agreed with sharing between unrelated individuals. A weaker excess of twin sharing was found in beta out-of-frame sequences because the signal-to-noise ratio was lowered by fewer shared sequences. Zero-insertion analyses could be partly confounded by invariant T cells such as MAIT and iNKT, though diverse VJ usage argued against such confounding for most clonotypes.

Every donor was a healthy Caucasian. The twin cohort comprised three pairs of female monozygotic twins, all aged roughly 18 to 29 years. Peripheral blood mononuclear cells were used as the source from which RNA for TCR libraries was isolated. As to this clonotype: The clone's antigen remains unknown. Per-base qualities were not stored, and no clone one base away is much larger.

The library was produced with 5' RACE. Instrument used: Illumina HiSeq 2000. A universal primer binding site was added through template switching, and the final cDNA carried a unique molecular identifier so that TCR cDNA molecules could be counted accurately. Specific primers in the conserved constant-segment region were used to synthesize first-strand cDNA for TCR alpha and beta chains. To control for contamination, every cDNA library carried two barcodes: a SMART-Mk sample barcode plus Illumina barcodes. TruSeq adapter sequences and Illumina sample barcodes were added in two successive PCR steps. The Illumina HiSeq platform was used with custom primers to sequence TCR alpha and beta cDNA libraries. Per the source publication's procedure: Unique molecular identifiers were extracted from raw reads with MiGEC, and CDR3 positions were determined with MiXCR. Recombination models were inferred per individual with the repgenHMM and IGoR tools using an EM algorithm. Shared clonotype analysis was performed with the tcR package in R, normalizing sharing by the product of cloneset sizes. To study raw recombination free of thymic and clonal selection effects, out-of-frame nonproductive sequences were analyzed. TCRdb reworked the public reads: Q25 trimming with fastp, MiXCR clone assembly, productive beta chains retained. Rows with a matching CDR3 protein are joined into one entry that keeps the most common DNA and genes. The V and J calls here are based on TCRdb, not the publication. The sample table shows some 900,000 distinct CDR3 sequences, and over 9% are seen once. The biggest ten clones account for 1.5% to 2% of the sample.

V is trimmed back by 2 bases and J by 7 bases, and the junction contains 13 bases that no gene match accounts for. The germline V gene gives CDR1 as MGHRA and CDR2 as YSYEKL. The CDR3 runs 18 residues from the cysteine to the phenylalanine. Just CDR3 DNA is preserved here, 54 bases in frame from base 1. These data also formed part of another study, on yellow fever vaccine responses in identical twins. The second study, in turn, reports: The authors reported that the T cell response to vaccination in identical twins appeared partly convergent and partly personalized. In identical twins, the study followed T cell clones that responded to the vaccine with precision.

Sequencing input: PBMCs. This receptor chain uses TRBV4-1 and TRBJ1-4; TRBD1 lines up with 10 middle nucleotides. This clonotype was obtained from a woman between 18 and 29 years old in good health. The CDR3 protein sequence reads: CASSQRGSGQGRSEKLFF. The DNA sequence is as follows: TGCGCCAGCAGCCAACGGGGCTCGGGACAGGGGCGGAGTGAAAAACTGTTTTTT.